This entry describes one T cell receptor beta chain. Antigen specificity is unknown. With 60 Vbeta and 13 Jbeta primers, the PCR was carried out. Here immunoSEQ multiplex PCR was the method, and the copy in TCRdb shows in-frame clones only, minus some. Of roughly 90,000 clones in the sample, approximately 69% were seen once. This record belongs to a study of cytomegalovirus exposure and HLA in healthy donors. Study-level findings and limits: In a later analysis, TCR beta V- and J-gene trimming showed a link to a missense DCLRE1C variant.

The CDR3 has 14 amino acids. The V and J ends lost 5 bases and 6 bases respectively, with 15 bases between them. Germline loops: CDR1 SGHTA, CDR2 FQGNSA. The sequence came from a man aged 30 to 39 in good health and CMV-seropositive. The rearrangement links TRBV7-2 to TRBJ2-3, with D perhaps TRBD1 (6 bases). The specimen sequenced was PBMCs. CDR3 DNA sequence: TGTGCCAGCAGCCGAACTAACAGGGTTGATACGCAGTATTTT. It is translated as CASSRTNRVDTQYF.